Given below is one T cell receptor (beta chain) in context. Its cognate antigen is unknown. Exposure to brentuximab vedotin varied, and each patient had relapsed following autologous stem cell transplantation. Patients reached a best response of complete response, partial response or progressive disease. The data stem from a study of PD-1 blockade in classical Hodgkin lymphoma. Study-level results: Although disease activity or prior therapy may be involved, causes of the repertoire differences remain undefined. Exclusion was the outcome for patients who began nivolumab under 1 year after ASCT. A significant rise in TCR diversity by C4D1 was seen for CD4+ but not CD8+ cells.

The CDR3 has 12 amino acids. Germline CDR1 and CDR2: MNHNS and SASEGT. J lost 9 bases, V lost 8 bases, and 7 bases had no gene match. Using immunoSEQ multiplex PCR, the repertoire was profiled, and TCRdb retains in-frame clones only, with some absent. This repertoire shows tens of thousands of clones, 89% found once; its top ten account for 9.5% to 12%. Sequenced material: peripheral blood mononuclear cells (PBMCs), taken before the second cycle of nivolumab. V is TRBV6-1 and J is TRBJ1-1, with TRBD1 matching over 9 bases. The origin of this receptor is a human donor with classical Hodgkin lymphoma. The CDR3 nucleotides read TGTGCCAGCCGGCTACAGGGGGCGAAAGCTTTCTTT. Translating it yields CASRLQGAKAFF.